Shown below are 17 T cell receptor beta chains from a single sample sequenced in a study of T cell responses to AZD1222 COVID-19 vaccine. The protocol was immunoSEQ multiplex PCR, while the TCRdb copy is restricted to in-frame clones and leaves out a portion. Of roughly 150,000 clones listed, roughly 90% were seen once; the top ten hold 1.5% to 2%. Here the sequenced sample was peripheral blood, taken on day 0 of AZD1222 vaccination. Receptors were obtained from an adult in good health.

The CDR3 sequence: CASSLRVLPGGPYSNQPQHF. The CDR3, as DNA: TGTGCCAGCAGTTTAAGGGTCCTTCCAGGGGGCCCATATAGCAATCAGCCCCAGCATTTT. The V gene is TRBV27, the J gene TRBJ1-5; 8 nucleotides agree with TRBD1. From germline, CDR1 is MNHEY and CDR2 SMNVEV (reference sequence). This CDR3 has 20 amino acids. V shed 2 bases, J shed 0 bases, and the junction held 15 bases outside the gene matches.

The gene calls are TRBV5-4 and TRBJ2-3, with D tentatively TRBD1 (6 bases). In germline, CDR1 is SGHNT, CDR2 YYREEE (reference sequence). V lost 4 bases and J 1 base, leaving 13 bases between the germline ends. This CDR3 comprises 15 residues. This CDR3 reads CASSRPGVGTDTQYF. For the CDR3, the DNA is TGTGCCAGCAGCCGCCCAGGGGTCGGCACAGATACGCAGTATTTT.

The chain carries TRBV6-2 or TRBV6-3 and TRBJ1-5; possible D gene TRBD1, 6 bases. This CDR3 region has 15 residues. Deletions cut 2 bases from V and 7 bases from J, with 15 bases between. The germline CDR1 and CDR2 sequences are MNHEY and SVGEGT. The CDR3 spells CASSYLRQVSQPQHF. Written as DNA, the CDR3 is TGTGCCAGCAGTTACCTGCGACAGGTTTCCCAGCCCCAGCATTTT.

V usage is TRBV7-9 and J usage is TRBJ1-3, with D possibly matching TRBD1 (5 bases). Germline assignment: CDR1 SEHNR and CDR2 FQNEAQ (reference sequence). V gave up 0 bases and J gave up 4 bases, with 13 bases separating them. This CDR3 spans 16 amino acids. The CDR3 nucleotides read TGTGCCAGCAGCTTAGCGAGGGGCGCCTGGGGAAACACCATATATTTT. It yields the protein CASSLARGAWGNTIYF.

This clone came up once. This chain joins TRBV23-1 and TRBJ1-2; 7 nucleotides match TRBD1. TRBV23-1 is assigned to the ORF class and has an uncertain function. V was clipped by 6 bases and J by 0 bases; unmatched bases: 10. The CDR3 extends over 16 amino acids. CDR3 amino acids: CASSLKGQTSNYGYTF. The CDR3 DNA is TGCGCCAGCAGCCTAAAGGGACAGACTTCTAACTATGGCTACACCTTC.

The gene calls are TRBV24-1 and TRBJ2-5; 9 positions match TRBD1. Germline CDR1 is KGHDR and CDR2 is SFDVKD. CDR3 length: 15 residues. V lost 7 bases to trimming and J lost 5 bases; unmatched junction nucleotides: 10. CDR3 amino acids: CATSPGTGYRETQYF. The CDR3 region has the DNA TGTGCCACCAGCCCCGGGACAGGGTATCGGGAGACCCAGTACTTC.

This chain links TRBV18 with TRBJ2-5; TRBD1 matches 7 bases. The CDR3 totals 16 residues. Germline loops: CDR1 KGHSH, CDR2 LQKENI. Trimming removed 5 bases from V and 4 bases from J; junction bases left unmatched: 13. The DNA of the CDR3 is TGTGCCAGCTCATCTAGAAGCACAGGGGACCCAGAGACCCAGTACTTC. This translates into CASSSRSTGDPETQYF. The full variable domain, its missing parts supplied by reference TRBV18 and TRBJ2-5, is NAGVMQNPRHLVRRRGQEARLRCSPMKGHSHVYWYRQLPEEGLKFMVYLQKENIIDESGMPKERFSAEFPKEGPSILRIQQVVRGDSAAYFCASSSRSTGDPETQYFGPGTRLLVL.

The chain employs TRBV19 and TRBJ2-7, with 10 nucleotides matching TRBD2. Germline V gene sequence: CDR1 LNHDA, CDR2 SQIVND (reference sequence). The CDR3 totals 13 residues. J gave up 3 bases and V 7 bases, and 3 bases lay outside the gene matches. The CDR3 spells CASKRTSGYEQYF. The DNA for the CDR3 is TGTGCCAGTAAGAGGACTAGCGGCTACGAGCAGTACTTC.

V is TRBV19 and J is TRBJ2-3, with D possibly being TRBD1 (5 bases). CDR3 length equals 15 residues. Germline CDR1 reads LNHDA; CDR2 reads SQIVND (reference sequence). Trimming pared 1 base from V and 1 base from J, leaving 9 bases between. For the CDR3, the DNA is TGTGCCAGTAGTATAGTGGGGCCCCGCACAGATACGCAGTATTTT. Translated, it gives CASSIVGPRTDTQYF.

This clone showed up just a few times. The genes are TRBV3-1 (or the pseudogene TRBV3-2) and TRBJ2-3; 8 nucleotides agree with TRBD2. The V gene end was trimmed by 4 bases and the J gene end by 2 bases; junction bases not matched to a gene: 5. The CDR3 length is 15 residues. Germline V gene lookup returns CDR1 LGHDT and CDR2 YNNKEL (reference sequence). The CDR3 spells CASSPGLVPTDTQYF. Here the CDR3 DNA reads TGTGCCAGCAGCCCGGGACTAGTACCCACAGATACGCAGTATTTT.

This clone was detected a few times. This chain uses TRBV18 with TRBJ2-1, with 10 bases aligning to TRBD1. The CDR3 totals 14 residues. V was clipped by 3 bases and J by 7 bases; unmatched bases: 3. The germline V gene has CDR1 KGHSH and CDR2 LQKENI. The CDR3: CASSPTGQGNEQFF. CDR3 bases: TGTGCCAGCTCACCTACGGGACAGGGGAATGAGCAGTTCTTC.

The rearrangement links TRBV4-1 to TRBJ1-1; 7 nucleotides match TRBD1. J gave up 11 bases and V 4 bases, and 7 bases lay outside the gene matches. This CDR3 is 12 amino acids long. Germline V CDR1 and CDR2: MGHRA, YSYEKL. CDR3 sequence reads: CASSLRQGDAFF. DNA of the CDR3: TGCGCCAGCAGCCTACGACAGGGTGACGCTTTCTTT.

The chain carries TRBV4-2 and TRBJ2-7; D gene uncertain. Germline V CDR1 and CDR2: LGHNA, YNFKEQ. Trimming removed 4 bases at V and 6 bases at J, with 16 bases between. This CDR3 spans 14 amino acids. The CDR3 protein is CASSLVGPKSEQYF. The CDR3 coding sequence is TGTGCCAGCAGCCTGGTGGGTCCCAAGAGCGAGCAGTACTTC.

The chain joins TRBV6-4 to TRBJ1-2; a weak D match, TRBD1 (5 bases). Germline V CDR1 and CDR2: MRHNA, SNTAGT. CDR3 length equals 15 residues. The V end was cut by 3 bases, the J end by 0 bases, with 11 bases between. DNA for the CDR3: TGTGCCAGCAGTGAAATACCAGGGCCTAACTATGGCTACACCTTC. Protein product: CASSEIPGPNYGYTF.

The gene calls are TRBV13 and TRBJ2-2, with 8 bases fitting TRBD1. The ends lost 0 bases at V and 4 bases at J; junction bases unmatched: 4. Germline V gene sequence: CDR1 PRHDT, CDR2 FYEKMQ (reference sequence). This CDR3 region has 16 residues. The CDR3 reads CASSLGDRVFTGELFF. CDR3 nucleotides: TGTGCCAGCAGCTTAGGGGACAGGGTCTTCACCGGGGAGCTGTTTTTT.

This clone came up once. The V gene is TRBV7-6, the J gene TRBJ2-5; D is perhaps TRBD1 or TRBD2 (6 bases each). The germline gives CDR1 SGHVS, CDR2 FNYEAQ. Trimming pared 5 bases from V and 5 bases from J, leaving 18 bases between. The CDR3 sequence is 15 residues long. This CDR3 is CASSASTGSGETQYF. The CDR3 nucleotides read TGTGCCAGCAGCGCGTCAACAGGGAGCGGGGAGACCCAGTACTTC.

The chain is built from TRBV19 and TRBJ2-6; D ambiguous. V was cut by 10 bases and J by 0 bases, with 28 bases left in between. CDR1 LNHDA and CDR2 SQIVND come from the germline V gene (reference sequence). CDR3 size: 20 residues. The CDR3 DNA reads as TGTGCCATCCCTGAGGATAGGTCGAATACAATCCTCTCTGGGGCCAACGTCCTGACTTTC. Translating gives CAIPEDRSNTILSGANVLTF.